Reported below is one T cell receptor beta chain. The table came from immunoSEQ multiplex PCR; TCRdb's copy has only in-frame clones and leaves some out. Here the sample spans approximately 140,000 clones, approximately 90% being singletons. The V segment lost 4 bases and the J segment 5 bases; nucleotides outside the gene matches: 6. The CDR3 has 15 amino acids. Germline assignment: CDR1 SGHTA and CDR2 FQGNSA. These data originate in a study of T cell responses to AZD1222 COVID-19 vaccine. The J gene is TRBJ2-5, the V gene TRBV7-2; 11 bases match TRBD1. This specimen was peripheral blood, taken 28 days after the second AZD1222 dose. This clonotype was sampled from an adult who received the AZD1222 COVID-19 vaccine. The CDR3 bases are TGTGCCAGCAGCTCCCGGGACAGGGGGATTGAGACCCAGTACTTC. This translates into CASSSRDRGIETQYF. Complete variable domain (other parts from reference TRBV7-2 and TRBJ2-5): GAGVSQSPSNKVTEKGKDVELRCDPISGHTALYWYRQSLGQGLEFLIYFQGNSAPDKSGLPSDRFSAERTGGSVSTLTIQRTQQEDSAVYLCASSSRDRGIETQYFGPGTRLLVL.